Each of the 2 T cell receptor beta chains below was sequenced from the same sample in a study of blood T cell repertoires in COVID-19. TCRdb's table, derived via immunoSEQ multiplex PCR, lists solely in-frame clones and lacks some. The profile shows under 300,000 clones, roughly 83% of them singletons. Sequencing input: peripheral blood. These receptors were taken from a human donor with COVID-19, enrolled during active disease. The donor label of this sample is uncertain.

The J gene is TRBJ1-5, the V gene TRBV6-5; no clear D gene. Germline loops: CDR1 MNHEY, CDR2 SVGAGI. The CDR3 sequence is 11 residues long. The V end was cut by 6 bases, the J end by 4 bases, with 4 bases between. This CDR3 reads CASRQNQPQHF. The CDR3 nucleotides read TGTGCCAGCAGGCAGAATCAGCCCCAGCATTTT.

CDR3 bases: TGTGCCAGCAGCTTACGGGAAACTGGAAACACCATATATTTT. This sequence encodes CASSLRETGNTIYF. The rearrangement joins TRBV11-2 to TRBJ1-3; D is unclear. CDR3 size: 14 residues. Trimming removed 2 bases at V and 2 bases at J, with 7 bases between. From germline, CDR1 is SGHAT and CDR2 FQNNGV.